The 2 T cell receptor beta chains below come from one sample, sequenced in a study of radiotherapy plus CTLA-4 blockade in lung cancer. Repertoires were generated with immunoSEQ multiplex PCR, while TCRdb's copy carries only in-frame clones and drops some. Counted here are 100,000 to 150,000 clones, 65% to 85% occurring once; the ten biggest clones make up 4.5% to 6.5%. The sequencing used peripheral blood, collected from a patient treated with radiotherapy plus ipilimumab. These receptors were collected from a human donor with non-small cell lung cancer who had a partial response to radiotherapy plus ipilimumab.

The chain combines TRBV28 with TRBJ2-4; D might be TRBD2 (6 bases). The CDR3 totals 15 residues. Germline CDR1 and CDR2: MDHEN and SYDVKM. Trimming stripped 8 bases from V and 4 bases from J, with 18 bases between. CDR3 sequence: CASAHRWGTKNIQYF. CDR3 bases: TGTGCCAGCGCTCATAGGTGGGGGACTAAAAACATTCAGTACTTC.

The chain recombines TRBV11-1 with TRBJ1-3; 7 nucleotides agree with TRBD1. This CDR3 contains 16 residues. Unmatched junction bases numbered 7, after V lost 5 bases and J lost 0 bases. The germline V gene has CDR1 SGHAT and CDR2 FQDESV (reference sequence). For the CDR3, the DNA is TGTGCCAGCAGCGACCGGGACAGCTTCTCTGGAAACACCATATATTTT. This codes for CASSDRDSFSGNTIYF.